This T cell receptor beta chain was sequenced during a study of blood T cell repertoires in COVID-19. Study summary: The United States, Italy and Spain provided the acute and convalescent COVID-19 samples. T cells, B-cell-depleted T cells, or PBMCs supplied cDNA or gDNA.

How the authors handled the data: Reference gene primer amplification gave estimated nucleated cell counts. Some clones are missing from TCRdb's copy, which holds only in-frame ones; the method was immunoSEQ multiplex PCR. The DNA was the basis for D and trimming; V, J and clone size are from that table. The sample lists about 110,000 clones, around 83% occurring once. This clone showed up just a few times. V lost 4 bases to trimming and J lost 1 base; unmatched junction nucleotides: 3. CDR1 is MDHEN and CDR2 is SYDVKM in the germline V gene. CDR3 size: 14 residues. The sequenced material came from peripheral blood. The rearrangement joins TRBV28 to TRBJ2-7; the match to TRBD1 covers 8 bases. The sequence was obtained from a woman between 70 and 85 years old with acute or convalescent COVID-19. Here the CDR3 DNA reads TGTGCCAGCAGTTGGACAGGGAGGTCCTACGAGCAGTACTTC. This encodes CASSWTGRSYEQYF.